This is a list of T cell receptor beta chains from one sample in a study of Ad26.COV2.S vaccination and SARS-CoV-2 variants. Generated by immunoSEQ multiplex PCR, the TCRdb table keeps only in-frame clones and is missing some. The sample holds about 500,000 clones; 80% to 90% are singletons and the top ten take about 1.5%. The sequencing here drew on peripheral blood, taken in a trial of Ad26.COV2.S vaccine versus placebo. These receptors were obtained from a person between 18 and 60 years old who received the Ad26.COV2.S COVID-19 vaccine or a placebo. The CDR3 runs from the conserved cysteine through the conserved F or W. The D gene is left open where the match is weak. Clone size is given for some rows only: seen once, a few or many times, or a class if the clone is expanded.

j_call d_call v_call clone_size cdr3_aa cdr3_nt
TRBJ2-3 TRBD2 TRBV30 NA CAWSVGRGTDTQYF TGTGCCTGGAGTGTAGGGAGGGGAACAGATACGCAGTATTTT
TRBJ1-2 NA TRBV13 NA CASSLVGQGSGYTF TGTGCCAGCAGCTTAGTAGGGCAGGGAAGTGGCTACACCTTC
TRBJ1-2 NA TRBV5-5 NA CASSFQALTDGYTF TGTGCCAGCAGCTTCCAGGCCCTAACTGATGGCTACACCTTC
TRBJ1-1 TRBD1 TRBV3-1/TRBV3-2 NA CASSQDTGGMNTEAFF TGTGCCAGCAGCCAAGATACAGGGGGGATGAACACTGAAGCTTTCTTT
TRBJ2-3 TRBD1 TRBV5-1 NA CASSRGQAEVDTQYF TGCGCCAGCAGCCGAGGACAGGCGGAGGTGGATACGCAGTATTTT
TRBJ2-3 NA TRBV5-1 NA CASSAEGRQGSTDTQYF TGCGCCAGCAGCGCCGAGGGGCGGCAAGGTTCCACAGATACGCAGTATTTT
TRBJ2-1 NA TRBV12-3/TRBV12-4 NA CASSSRTNEQFF TGTGCCAGCAGTTCGCGTACGAATGAGCAGTTCTTC
TRBJ1-4 NA TRBV4-2 NA CASSQDLGPGRSNEKLFF TGTGCCAGCAGCCAAGACCTCGGACCCGGACGGTCTAATGAAAAACTGTTTTTT
TRBJ2-4 TRBD2 TRBV28 NA CASSLGTSGSAKNIQYF TGTGCCAGCAGTTTAGGGACTAGCGGGAGTGCCAAAAACATTCAGTACTTC
TRBJ1-5 NA TRBV19 NA CASSAGRGYSNQPQHF TGTGCCAGTAGTGCCGGCCGGGGGTATAGCAATCAGCCCCAGCATTTT
TRBJ2-1 TRBD2 TRBV3-1/TRBV3-2 NA CASSQPTSGIYNEQFF TGTGCCAGCAGCCAACCGACTAGCGGGATCTACAATGAGCAGTTCTTC
TRBJ2-6 NA TRBV9 NA CASSVVVGRSGANVLTF TGTGCCAGCAGCGTAGTGGTAGGGCGGAGTGGGGCCAACGTCCTGACTTTC
TRBJ2-3 NA TRBV3-1/TRBV3-2 many CASSPRDGLTDTQYF TGTGCCAGCAGCCCCCGGGACGGACTCACAGATACGCAGTATTTT
TRBJ1-2 NA TRBV5-8 NA CASSSPRNANYGYTF TGTGCCAGCAGCTCACCTAGGAACGCTAACTATGGCTACACCTTC
TRBJ1-2 TRBD1 TRBV29-1 NA CSALQSTGAPSYGYTF TGCAGCGCCCTGCAAAGTACAGGGGCACCTAGCTATGGCTACACCTTC
TRBJ1-2 TRBD1 TRBV7-3 NA CASSFDRVGNYGYTF TGTGCCAGCAGCTTCGACAGGGTGGGGAACTATGGCTACACCTTC
TRBJ2-6 NA TRBV6-5 few CASASGANVLTF TGTGCCAGCGCCTCTGGGGCCAACGTCCTGACTTTC
TRBJ2-3 TRBD2 TRBV28 NA CASSLDSGRLTDTQYF TGTGCCAGCAGTTTAGATAGCGGGAGGCTCACAGATACGCAGTATTTT
TRBJ1-2 TRBD1 TRBV12-3/TRBV12-4 NA CASSQDRRWGYTF TGTGCCAGCAGTCAGGACAGGCGCTGGGGCTACACCTTC
TRBJ2-1 TRBD2 TRBV5-1 NA CASSGGEYNEQFF TGCGCCAGTAGCGGGGGGGAATACAATGAGCAGTTCTTC
TRBJ1-1 NA TRBV6-5 NA CASREGRLNTEAFF TGTGCCAGCAGGGAGGGGCGACTGAACACTGAAGCTTTCTTT
TRBJ1-5 TRBD1 TRBV6-1 NA CASSESGTGTHQPQHF TGTGCCAGCAGTGAATCCGGGACAGGGACTCATCAGCCCCAGCATTTT
TRBJ1-5 NA TRBV7-9 few CASSSTGMGNQPQHF TGTGCCAGCAGCAGTACAGGGATGGGCAATCAGCCCCAGCATTTT
TRBJ1-2 TRBD1 TRBV3-1/TRBV3-2 NA CASSHGTGLNYGYTF TGTGCCAGCAGCCATGGGACAGGGCTTAACTATGGCTACACCTTC
TRBJ1-1 NA TRBV19 NA CASQWGHSEAFF TGTGCCAGCCAGTGGGGACACTCTGAGGCTTTCTTT
TRBJ2-3 TRBD1 TRBV6-2/TRBV6-3 NA CASSRDRGWTDTQYF TGTGCCAGCAGCCGTGACAGGGGTTGGACAGATACGCAGTATTTT
TRBJ1-5 TRBD1 TRBV28 few CASSFRQGNSNQPQHF TGTGCCAGCAGTTTCCGACAGGGGAATAGCAATCAGCCCCAGCATTTT
TRBJ2-4 NA TRBV19 NA CASGGNIQYF TGTGCCAGCGGAGGAAACATTCAGTACTTC
TRBJ2-5 TRBD2 TRBV19 NA CASSMSASGRGQTQYF TGTGCCAGTAGTATGTCGGCTAGCGGGAGGGGGCAGACCCAGTACTTC